The rows below give T cell receptor beta chains drawn from one sample of a study of T cells in localized non-small cell lung cancer. The protocol was immunoSEQ multiplex PCR, while the TCRdb copy is restricted to in-frame clones and leaves out a portion. The sample has over a thousand clones, about a third seen once. Sequencing used normal lung tissue next to the tumor, obtained before any cancer treatment. The receptors were gathered from a woman aged 40 to 75 with stage I lung adenocarcinoma. Both conserved end residues are part of each CDR3. The D gene is left open where the match is weak. Only some rows state a clone size, as once, few, many or a class for expanded clones.

TRBJ2-4 | TRBV10-2 | NA | NA | TGCGCCAGCAGTAGTGGACTAGCCAAAAACATTCAGTACTTC | CASSSGLAKNIQYF
TRBJ2-1 | TRBV9 | few | TRBD1 | TGTGCCAGCAGGGAGGGGACAGGGGCATCCAATGAGCAGTTCTTC | CASREGTGASNEQFF
TRBJ2-7 | TRBV9 | NA | NA | TGTGCCAGCAAAGACCAGGTCCACGAGCAGTACTTC | CASKDQVHEQYF
TRBJ2-5 | TRBV9 | medium-sized | NA | TGTGCCAGCAGCGTAGCCCGGGGGGAGACCCAGTACTTC | CASSVARGETQYF
TRBJ2-3 | TRBV29-1 | NA | NA | TGCAGCGTGGGGACCCCGCCGTCTCTCGGGGATACGCAGTATTTT | CSVGTPPSLGDTQYF
TRBJ2-1 | TRBV6-8 | medium-sized | TRBD1 | TGTGCCAGCAGCATACGACAGGGCTATGAGCAGTTCTTC | CASSIRQGYEQFF
TRBJ2-2 | TRBV11-3 | NA | NA | TGTGCCAGCAGCTCAAGGACACAGAACACCGGGGAGCTGTTTTTT | CASSSRTQNTGELFF
TRBJ1-4 | TRBV6-8 | medium-sized | TRBD1 | TGTGCCAGCGGGACAGTTGTCTGGGAAAAACTGTTTTTT | CASGTVVWEKLFF
TRBJ1-2 | TRBV10-3 | NA | NA | TGTGCCATCAGTGAGGGCCAGGGGATCTATGGCTACACCTTC | CAISEGQGIYGYTF
TRBJ2-1 | TRBV10-3 | few | TRBD2 | TGTGCCAGTGAACTAGCGGGAGGAGGCAATGAGCAGTTCTTC | CASELAGGGNEQFF
TRBJ2-3 | TRBV6-8 | NA | NA | TGTGCCAGCAGTGACTCGACAGGCACAGATACGCAGTATTTT | CASSDSTGTDTQYF
TRBJ2-1 | TRBV6-8 | few | TRBD2 | TGTGCCATCAGTAAGCGCAGGACTAGCGGGGAAGACAATGAGCAGTTCTTC | CAISKRRTSGEDNEQFF
TRBJ2-7 | TRBV11-3 | few | NA | TGTGCCAGCAGCTCGGGCGCGGGGGCTGACGAGCAGTACTTC | CASSSGAGADEQYF